This T cell receptor beta chain was recorded in a study of cytomegalovirus exposure and HLA in healthy donors. About the research overall: Of all 400 or so donors who were genotyped, under 90% belonged to the Caucasian-associated ancestry cluster.

Germline V gene lookup returns CDR1 SEHNR and CDR2 FQNEAQ (reference sequence). The CDR3 runs 18 residues. V was pared by 1 base and J by 0 bases, with 16 bases between. PCR used 60 Vbeta primers and 13 Jbeta primers. TCRdb's table, derived via immunoSEQ multiplex PCR, lists solely in-frame clones and lacks some. This table holds about 200,000 clones, 70% to 80% found once. The specimen was PBMCs. This chain links TRBV7-9 with TRBJ1-5, with D possibly matching TRBD1 (5 bases). This clonotype was obtained from a girl aged 10-17 years in good health and CMV-seropositive. The chain's CDR3 is CASSLVQGPLYSNQPQHF. CDR3 DNA sequence: TGTGCCAGCAGCTTAGTCCAGGGCCCTCTTTATAGCAATCAGCCCCAGCATTTT.